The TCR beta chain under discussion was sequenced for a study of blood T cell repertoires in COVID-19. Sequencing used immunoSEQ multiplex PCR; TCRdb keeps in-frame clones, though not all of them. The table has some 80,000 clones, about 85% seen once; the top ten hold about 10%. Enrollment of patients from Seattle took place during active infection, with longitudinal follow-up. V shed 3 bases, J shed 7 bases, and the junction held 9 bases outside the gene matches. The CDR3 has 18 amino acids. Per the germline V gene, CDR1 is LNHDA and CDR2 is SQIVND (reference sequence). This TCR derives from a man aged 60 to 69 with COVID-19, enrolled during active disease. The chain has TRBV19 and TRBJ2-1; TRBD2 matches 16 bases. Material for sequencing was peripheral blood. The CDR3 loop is CASSISGTSGRAGNEQFF. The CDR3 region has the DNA TGTGCCAGTAGTATCTCCGGGACTAGCGGGAGGGCCGGGAATGAGCAGTTCTTC.